This T cell receptor (beta chain) emerged from a study of blood T cell repertoires in COVID-19. As for the study in general: Sources were T cells, B-cell-depleted T cells, or PBMCs; the material itself was cDNA or gDNA.

Assignments of participants to cohorts depended upon their own reported clinical history. This CDR3 contains 14 residues. Trimming took off 4 bases at V and 0 bases at J, with 6 bases between the two ends. Germline V gene data show CDR1 as SGHTA and CDR2 as FQGNSA. As originally analysed: Reference gene primer amplification yielded estimated nucleated cell counts. The data were produced by immunoSEQ multiplex PCR, yet TCRdb's version contains in-frame clones alone and is incomplete. V, J and clone size derive from that table, while D and trimming were established from the DNA sequence. The sample carries about 140,000 clones, roughly 78% recorded once.

This receptor was identified in a woman aged 50 to 60 who had recovered from COVID-19. The J gene is TRBJ1-4, the V gene TRBV7-2, with D possibly TRBD1 on 6 matching bases. Sequencing used PBMCs or T cells enriched from blood (not recorded which). For the CDR3, the DNA is TGTGCCAGCAGCTGGGACACAACTAATGAAAAACTGTTTTTT. This gives the protein CASSWDTTNEKLFF. Based on the CDR3 plus reference TRBV7-2 and TRBJ1-4, the full variable domain is GAGVSQSPSNKVTEKGKDVELRCDPISGHTALYWYRQSLGQGLEFLIYFQGNSAPDKSGLPSDRFSAERTGGSVSTLTIQRTQQEDSAVYLCASSWDTTNEKLFFGSGTQLSVL.